These T cell receptor beta chains were read from a single sample in a study of blood T cell repertoires in COVID-19. Assay: immunoSEQ multiplex PCR; the TCRdb copy retains only in-frame clones and omits some. The sample holds roughly 100,000 clones; around 75% are singletons and the top ten take 0.9%. Sequencing input: peripheral blood. All receptors come from a human donor with acute or convalescent COVID-19. The donor label of this sample is uncertain. Both conserved end residues are part of each CDR3. Each record gives: V gene, D gene, clone size, CDR3 protein. The D gene is left open where the match is weak. Clone size is shown for a subset of rows, as once, few, many or a class of expanded clone.

>TRBV9|-|once
CASSVGVAGGAGNTIYF
>TRBV11-2|-|-
CASSPIWGGLGTDTQYF
>TRBV7-3|-|-
CASSGGGLGTDTQYF
>TRBV30|TRBD1|-
CAWTRQGITEAFF
>TRBV19|TRBD1|few
CASSMGQGAGLTNEKLFF
>TRBV19|-|-
CASSRLFQETQYF
>TRBV6-4|TRBD2|-
CASSERGGQETQYF
>TRBV19|TRBD1|-
CASSMRTGGIQETQYF
>TRBV7-6|TRBD2|-
CASRLGGASGANVLTF
>TRBV29-1|-|-
CSVEAVNEQFF
>TRBV25-1|TRBD1|-
CASSRDRGPPGNEQFF
>TRBV5-5|TRBD1|-
CASSWDTGGYGYTF
>TRBV5-4|TRBD1|-
CASRVGGTAYGYTF
>TRBV28|-|-
CASSIGALNTEAFF
>TRBV14|TRBD2|-
CASSQKRGEHRGAVF
>TRBV5-1|-|many
CASSLGLREQFF
>TRBV2|TRBD2|-
CASMRTSGVNEQYF
>TRBV7-2|-|-
CASSFPYNEQFF
>TRBV5-1|TRBD1|-
CASSLAPRTGGYYGYTF
>TRBV27|-|-
CASQPRDTNTEAFF
>TRBV2|-|-
CASSGRVYGSTEAFF
>TRBV2|-|-
CASALSGYEQYF